Listed below are T cell receptor beta chains from one sample, sequenced in a study of blood T cell repertoires in COVID-19. Sequencing used immunoSEQ multiplex PCR; TCRdb keeps in-frame clones, though not all of them. The sample lists around 100,000 clones; 69% were seen once. Source material: peripheral blood. Source of these receptors: a man at least 80 years old with acute or convalescent COVID-19. The CDR3 runs from the conserved cysteine through the conserved F or W. D genes are given only for firm matches. For some rows the clone size is stated as once, few or many, or as a class when expanded; others skip it.

abundance	v_gene	j_gene	d_gene	CDR3nt	CDR3aa
.	TRBV18	TRBJ2-7	.	TGTGCCAGCTCACCGGGGAGGACCTACGAGCAGTACTTC	CASSPGRTYEQYF
.	TRBV29-1	TRBJ2-7	TRBD1	TGCAGCGCTTCGGGACAGGTTAAGTACGAGCAGTACTTC	CSASGQVKYEQYF
.	TRBV7-9	TRBJ2-1	TRBD2	TGTGCCAGCAGCCGAGAAGGACTAGTAGTCTCCAATGAGCAGTTCTTC	CASSREGLVVSNEQFF
few	TRBV9	TRBJ2-3	.	TGTGCCAGCAGCGTAGAAATAGGTGACACCCTTAGCACAGATACGCAGTATTTT	CASSVEIGDTLSTDTQYF
.	TRBV12-3/TRBV12-4	TRBJ2-2	.	TGTGCCAGCAGTTTCGACTACCCCGGGGAGCTGTTTTTT	CASSFDYPGELFF
many	TRBV27	TRBJ2-7	TRBD2	TGTGCCAGCAGTTCATACGGGAGCGGGGCTTACGAGCAGTACTTC	CASSSYGSGAYEQYF
few	TRBV7-9	TRBJ2-3	.	TGTGCCAGCAGCATCGGGACTAGCACAGATACGCAGTATTTT	CASSIGTSTDTQYF
.	TRBV5-1	TRBJ2-5	TRBD1	TGCGCCAGCAGCTTGGGGCAGGGGGCCGGAGAGACCCAGTACTTC	CASSLGQGAGETQYF
.	TRBV7-8	TRBJ2-7	.	TGTGCCAGCAGCCCTGGGCTCTCCCCAGGCGCCTACGAGCAGTACTTC	CASSPGLSPGAYEQYF
once	TRBV7-2	TRBJ1-2	TRBD1	TGTGCCAGCAGCTCTCAGACAGGGAACTATGGCTACACCTTC	CASSSQTGNYGYTF
.	TRBV6-5	TRBJ1-2	TRBD1	TGTGCCAGCAGGCCGGGACAGTTCTTCTATGGCTACACCTTC	CASRPGQFFYGYTF
.	TRBV3-1/TRBV3-2	TRBJ1-1	.	TGTGCCAGCAGCTACGAGATGAACACTGAAGCTTTCTTT	CASSYEMNTEAFF
once	TRBV28	TRBJ2-3	TRBD1	TGTGCCAGCCCCCGGAGGGACAGGGTCTTCACAGATACGCAGTATTTT	CASPRRDRVFTDTQYF
.	TRBV6-1	TRBJ2-7	TRBD2	TGTGCCAGCAGTGAGCGCCGGGGGGACGAGCAGTACTTC	CASSERRGDEQYF
.	TRBV2	TRBJ1-5	.	TGTGCCAGCAGCGGGAGGACGGAGAAGAATCAGCCCCAGCATTTT	CASSGRTEKNQPQHF